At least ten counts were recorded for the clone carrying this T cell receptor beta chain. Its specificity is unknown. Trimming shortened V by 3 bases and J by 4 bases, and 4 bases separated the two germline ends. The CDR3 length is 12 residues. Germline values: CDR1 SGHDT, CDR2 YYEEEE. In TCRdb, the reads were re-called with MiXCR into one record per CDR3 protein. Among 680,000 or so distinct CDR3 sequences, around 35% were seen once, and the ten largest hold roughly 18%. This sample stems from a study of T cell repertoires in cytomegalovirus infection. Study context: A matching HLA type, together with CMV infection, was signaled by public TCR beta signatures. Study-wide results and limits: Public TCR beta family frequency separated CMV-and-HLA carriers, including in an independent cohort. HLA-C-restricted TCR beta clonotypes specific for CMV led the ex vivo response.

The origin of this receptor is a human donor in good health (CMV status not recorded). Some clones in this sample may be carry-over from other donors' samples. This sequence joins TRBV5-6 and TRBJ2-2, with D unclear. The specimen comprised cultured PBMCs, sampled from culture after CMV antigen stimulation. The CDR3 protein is CASSSGTGELFF. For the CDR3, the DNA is TGTGCCAGCAGCTCCGGCACCGGGGAGCTGTTTTTT.